This T cell receptor beta chain was retrieved from a study of shared clonotypes between healthy human individuals. The assay was carried out at the deep level. The data were produced by immunoSEQ multiplex PCR, yet TCRdb's version contains in-frame clones alone and is incomplete. Among about 1 million clones listed, around four fifths were seen once. Germline loops: CDR1 ENHRY, CDR2 SYGVKD. The CDR3 consists of 15 residues. V shed 5 bases and J 1 base; nucleotides not matched to a gene: 6. Sequenced input: memory CD4+ T cells sorted from blood. Regarding subset: CD45RA-negative fraction. The J gene is TRBJ2-3, the V gene TRBV10-3; 7 bases fit TRBD2. This clonotype originated in a man aged 18-30 years in good health. The CDR3 loop is CAISRLADGTDTQYF. The CDR3 nucleotides read TGTGCCATCAGTAGACTAGCAGACGGCACAGATACGCAGTATTTT.